This TCR beta chain comes out of a study of blood T cell repertoires in COVID-19. Study summary: Sites in the United States, Italy and Spain provided acute and convalescent COVID-19 samples. PBMCs, B-cell-depleted T cells, or T cells were the source of the cDNA or gDNA that made up the material.

Germline CDR1 and CDR2: SGHTA and FQGNSA. The CDR3 contains 15 residues. Trimming removed 4 bases at V and 1 base at J, with 13 bases between. In the original workflow: Reference gene primer amplification gave estimated nucleated cell counts. Produced via immunoSEQ multiplex PCR; TCRdb's table is partial and in-frame only. V and J calls and clone size come straight from that table; D and trimming were deduced from the DNA. The data contain approximately 290,000 clones, about 89% of them singletons. The sequenced sample consisted of peripheral blood. The chain is built from TRBV7-2 and TRBJ1-1; possibly TRBD1 for D (6 bases). This TCR was recovered from a young man with acute or convalescent COVID-19. The CDR3 sequence: CASSSVGGANTEAFF. Written as DNA, the CDR3 is TGTGCCAGCAGCTCGGTAGGGGGGGCGAACACTGAAGCTTTCTTT.